This T cell receptor beta chain came from a study of vaccination and CD4 T cells after COVID-19. As for the study in general: Testing by nasal swab PCR showed convalescent patients to be SARS-CoV-2 positive; nine were mild and one was severe.

Oncomine TCR Beta short-read sequencing was applied to DNA from cultured CD4+ T cells. Each CDR3 protein gets one entry after TCRdb re-called the PCR reads with MiXCR. This table has 20,000 to 30,000 distinct CDR3 sequences, less than 70% appearing once. A note on this clonotype: Its antigen is not known.

The CDR3 runs 15 residues. V lost 5 bases and J lost 0, with 12 bases in between. Described treatment: approximately nine-day PBMC culture with coronavirus spike peptide pools or control peptides (ViraFEST assay). The chain uses TRBV12-3 or TRBV12-4 and TRBJ2-3, with D possibly being TRBD1 (6 bases). This receptor was obtained from a human donor who had recovered from COVID-19. The specimen sequenced was CD4+ T cells from blood, cultured in vitro. The CDR3: CASSHRATSTDTQYF. The CDR3 nucleotides read TGTGCCAGCAGTCACAGGGCAACTAGCACAGATACGCAGTATTTT.